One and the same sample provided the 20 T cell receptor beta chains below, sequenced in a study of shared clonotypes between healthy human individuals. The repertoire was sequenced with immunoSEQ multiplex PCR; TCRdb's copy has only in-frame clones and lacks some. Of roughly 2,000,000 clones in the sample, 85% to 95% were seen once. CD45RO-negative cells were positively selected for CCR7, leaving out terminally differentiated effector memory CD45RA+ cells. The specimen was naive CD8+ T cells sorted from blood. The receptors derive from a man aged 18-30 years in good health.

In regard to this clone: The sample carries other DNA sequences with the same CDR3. CDR3 DNA: TGCGCCAGCAGTGAGACAGGGAACACCGGGGAGCTGTTTTTT. This gives the protein CASSETGNTGELFF. The chain combines TRBV10-1 with TRBJ2-2; D may be TRBD1 (5 bases). Germline V gene lookup returns CDR1 WNHNN and CDR2 SYGVQD (reference sequence). Trimming took off 2 bases at V and 1 base at J, with 5 bases between the two ends. The CDR3 runs to 14 residues.

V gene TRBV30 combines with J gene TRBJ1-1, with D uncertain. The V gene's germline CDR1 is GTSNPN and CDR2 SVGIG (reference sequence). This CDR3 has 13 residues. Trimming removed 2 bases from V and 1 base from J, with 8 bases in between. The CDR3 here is CAWSLQANTEAFF. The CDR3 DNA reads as TGTGCCTGGAGTCTGCAGGCGAACACTGAAGCTTTCTTT. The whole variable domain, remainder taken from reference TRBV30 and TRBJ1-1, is SQTIHQWPATLVQPVGSPLSLECTVEGTSNPNLYWYRQAAGRGLQLLFYSVGIGQISSEVPQNLSASRPQDRQFILSSKKLLLSDSGFYLCAWSLQANTEAFFGQGTRLTVV.

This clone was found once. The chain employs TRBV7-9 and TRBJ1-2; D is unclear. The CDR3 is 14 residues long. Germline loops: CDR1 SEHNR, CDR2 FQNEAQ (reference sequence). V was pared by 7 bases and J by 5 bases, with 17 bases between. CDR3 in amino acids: CASTGKETTYGYTF. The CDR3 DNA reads TGTGCCAGCACCGGCAAGGAGACGACGTATGGCTACACCTTC.

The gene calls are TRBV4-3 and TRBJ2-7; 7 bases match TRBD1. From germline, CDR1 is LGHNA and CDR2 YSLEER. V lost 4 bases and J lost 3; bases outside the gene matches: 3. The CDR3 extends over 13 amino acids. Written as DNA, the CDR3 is TGCGCCAGCAGCCCTGGGACAGACTACGAGCAGTACTTC. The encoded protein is CASSPGTDYEQYF.

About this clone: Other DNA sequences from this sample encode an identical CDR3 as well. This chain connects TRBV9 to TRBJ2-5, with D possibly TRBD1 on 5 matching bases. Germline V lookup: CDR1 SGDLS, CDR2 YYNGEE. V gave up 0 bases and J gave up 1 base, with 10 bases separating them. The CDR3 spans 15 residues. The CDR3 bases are TGTGCCAGCAGCGTAGGTGGGGCGCCCCAAGAGACCCAGTACTTC. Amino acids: CASSVGGAPQETQYF.

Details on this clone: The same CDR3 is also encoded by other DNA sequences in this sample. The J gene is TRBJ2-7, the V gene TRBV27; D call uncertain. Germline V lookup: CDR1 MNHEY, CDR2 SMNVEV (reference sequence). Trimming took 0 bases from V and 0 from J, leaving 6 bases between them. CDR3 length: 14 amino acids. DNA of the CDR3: TGTGCCAGCAGTTTATCGTCGGCCTCCTACGAGCAGTACTTC. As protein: CASSLSSASYEQYF.

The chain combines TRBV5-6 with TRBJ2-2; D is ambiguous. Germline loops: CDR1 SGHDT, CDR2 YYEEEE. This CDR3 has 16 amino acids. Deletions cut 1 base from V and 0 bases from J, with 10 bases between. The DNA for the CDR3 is TGTGCCAGCAGCTTGCTAGGACGAACGAACACCGGGGAGCTGTTTTTT. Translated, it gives CASSLLGRTNTGELFF.

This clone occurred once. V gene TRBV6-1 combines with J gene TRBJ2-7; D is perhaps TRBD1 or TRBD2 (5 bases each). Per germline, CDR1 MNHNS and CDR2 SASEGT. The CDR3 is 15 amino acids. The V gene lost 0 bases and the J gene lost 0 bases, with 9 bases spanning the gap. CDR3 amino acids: CASSEAGDGSYEQYF. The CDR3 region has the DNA TGTGCCAGCAGTGAAGCAGGGGACGGCTCCTACGAGCAGTACTTC.

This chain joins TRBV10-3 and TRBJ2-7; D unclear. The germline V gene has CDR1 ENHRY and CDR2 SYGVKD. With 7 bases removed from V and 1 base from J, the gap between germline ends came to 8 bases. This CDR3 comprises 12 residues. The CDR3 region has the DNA TGTGCCATCACGGACGGTTCCTACGAGCAGTACTTC. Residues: CAITDGSYEQYF.

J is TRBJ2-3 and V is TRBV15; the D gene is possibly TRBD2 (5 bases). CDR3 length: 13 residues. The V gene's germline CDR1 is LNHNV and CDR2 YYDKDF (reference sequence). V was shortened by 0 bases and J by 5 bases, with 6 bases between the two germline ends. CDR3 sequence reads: CATSRDAGDTQYF. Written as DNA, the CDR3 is TGTGCCACCAGCAGAGATGCGGGAGATACGCAGTATTTT.

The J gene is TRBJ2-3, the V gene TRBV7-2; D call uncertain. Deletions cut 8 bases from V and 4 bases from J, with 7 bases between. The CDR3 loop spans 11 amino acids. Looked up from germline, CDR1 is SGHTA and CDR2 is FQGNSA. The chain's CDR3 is CASWFADTQYF. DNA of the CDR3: TGTGCCAGCTGGTTCGCAGATACGCAGTATTTT.

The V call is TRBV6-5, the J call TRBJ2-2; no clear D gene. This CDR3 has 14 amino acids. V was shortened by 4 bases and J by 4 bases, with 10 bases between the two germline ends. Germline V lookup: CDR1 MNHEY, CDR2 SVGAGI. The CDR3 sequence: CASSLTPPTGELFF. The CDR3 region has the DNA TGTGCCAGCAGTTTAACACCTCCCACCGGGGAGCTGTTTTTT.

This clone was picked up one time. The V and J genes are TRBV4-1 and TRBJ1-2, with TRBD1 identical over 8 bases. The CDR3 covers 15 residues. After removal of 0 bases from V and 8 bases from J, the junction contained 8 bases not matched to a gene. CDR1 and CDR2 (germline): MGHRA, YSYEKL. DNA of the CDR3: TGCGCCAGCAGCCAAGATCGGACAGGGTTAGGGGGCTACACCTTC. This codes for CASSQDRTGLGGYTF.

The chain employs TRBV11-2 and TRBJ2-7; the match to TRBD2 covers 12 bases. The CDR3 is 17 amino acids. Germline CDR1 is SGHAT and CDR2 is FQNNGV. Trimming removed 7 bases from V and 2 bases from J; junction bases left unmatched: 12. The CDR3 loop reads CASTLAHLAGGPYEQYF. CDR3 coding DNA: TGTGCCAGCACCCTAGCCCATCTAGCGGGGGGGCCCTACGAGCAGTACTTC.

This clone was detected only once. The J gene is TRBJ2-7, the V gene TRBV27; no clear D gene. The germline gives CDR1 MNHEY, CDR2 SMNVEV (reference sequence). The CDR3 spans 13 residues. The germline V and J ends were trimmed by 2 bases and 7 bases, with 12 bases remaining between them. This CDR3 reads CASSLVQPWEQYF. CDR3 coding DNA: TGTGCCAGCAGTTTAGTCCAGCCTTGGGAGCAGTACTTC.

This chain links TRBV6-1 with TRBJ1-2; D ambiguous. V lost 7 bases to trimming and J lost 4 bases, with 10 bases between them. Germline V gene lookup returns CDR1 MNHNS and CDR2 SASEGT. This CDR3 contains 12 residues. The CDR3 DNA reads TGTGCCAGCATCGGATCCCCCTATGGCTACACCTTC. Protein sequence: CASIGSPYGYTF.

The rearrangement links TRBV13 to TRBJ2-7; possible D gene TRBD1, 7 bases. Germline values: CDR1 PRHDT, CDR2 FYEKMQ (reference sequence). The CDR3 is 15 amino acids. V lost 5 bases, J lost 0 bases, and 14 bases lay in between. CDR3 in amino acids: CASSGGTESSYEQYF. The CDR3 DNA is TGTGCCAGCAGCGGAGGGACAGAGAGCTCCTACGAGCAGTACTTC.

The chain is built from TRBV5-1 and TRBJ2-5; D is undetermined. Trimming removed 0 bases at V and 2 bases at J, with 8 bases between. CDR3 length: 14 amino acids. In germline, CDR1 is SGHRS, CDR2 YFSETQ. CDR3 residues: CASSLGDIQETQYF. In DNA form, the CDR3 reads TGCGCCAGCAGCTTGGGAGACATTCAAGAGACCCAGTACTTC.

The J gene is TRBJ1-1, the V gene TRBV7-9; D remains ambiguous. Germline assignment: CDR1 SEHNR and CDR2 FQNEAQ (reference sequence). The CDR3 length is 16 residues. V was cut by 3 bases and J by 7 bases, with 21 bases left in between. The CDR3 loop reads CASSLPTIRIGLEAFF. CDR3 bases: TGTGCCAGCAGCTTGCCCACGATAAGGATCGGCCTTGAAGCTTTCTTT.

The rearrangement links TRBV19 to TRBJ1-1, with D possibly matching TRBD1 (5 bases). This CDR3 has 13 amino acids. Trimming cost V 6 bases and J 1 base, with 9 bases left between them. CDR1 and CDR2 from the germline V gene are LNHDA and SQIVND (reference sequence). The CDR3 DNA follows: TGTGCCAGTAGGGTTAGGGGGAACACTGAAGCTTTCTTT. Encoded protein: CASRVRGNTEAFF.